This TCR beta chain emerged from a study of human thymus T cells. The thymus tissue came from resections taken during corrective heart surgery. Study-level points and caveats: Related work showed strongly overlapping thymic repertoires across unrelated individuals. Both thymic and peripheral blood repertoires showed apparently biased V and J usage.

Comments on this clone: Antigen specificity is unknown.

The CDR3 consists of 15 residues. Germline CDR1 and CDR2: SGHRS and YFSETQ. Germline trimming cut 2 bases from V and 2 bases from J; bases unmatched to any gene: 4. Clones were sequenced by immunoSEQ multiplex PCR, and TCRdb holds only the in-frame ones, with some missing. The table shows about 78,000 clones, with 95% to 98% occurring only once. This sequence was found in a boy under two years old with a congenital heart defect but otherwise immunologically healthy. J is TRBJ2-1 and V is TRBV5-1, with TRBD1 identical over 7 bases. The sequencing sample was made of thymus tissue. The CDR3 reads CASSFLQGTYNEQFF. Here the CDR3 DNA reads TGCGCCAGCAGCTTTTTACAGGGGACCTACAATGAGCAGTTCTTC.